This TCR beta chain originates from a study of post-analysis software for immune sequencing data. The overall study: Relapsing-remitting, secondary progressive and progressive-relapsing multiple sclerosis courses were included. Study conclusions and caveats: Normalized Chao1 diversity in multiple sclerosis patients fell significantly below that of controls. Same-batch samples co-clustered strongly by F measure. Elevated frequency relative to controls characterized roughly 5 TRBV segments in patients, TRBV5-6, TRBV5-1 and TRBV20-1 among them.

The TCR beta cDNA libraries carried unique molecular identifiers. TCRdb passed the PCR reads through MiXCR, listing each CDR3 protein once. The sample contains hundreds of thousands of distinct CDR3 sequences, roughly 27% of which appear only once. Regarding this clonotype: Its cognate antigen is unknown.

With 2 bases clipped from V and 0 bases from J, the junction kept 5 bases outside the gene matches. The germline gives CDR1 MNHEY, CDR2 SVGAGI. CDR3 length equals 18 residues. The chain has TRBV6-5 and TRBJ2-6; 9 positions agree with TRBD1. The specimen was blood. The receptor comes from a girl aged 5 to 17 with multiple sclerosis. Here the CDR3 reads CASSYRGQGPSGANVLTF. The CDR3 coding sequence is TGTGCCAGCAGTTACAGAGGACAGGGGCCCTCTGGGGCCAACGTCCTGACTTTC.